This T cell receptor beta chain was identified during a study of T cell clones after liver transplantation. This table comes from immunoSEQ multiplex PCR, and its TCRdb copy is limited to in-frame clones, with some not included. The profile covers about 68,000 clones, with 80% to 95% appearing a single time and 0.85% to 1% taken by the ten largest. This specimen was CD4+ T cells from blood, taken about 25 months after liver transplant. The TCR comes from a human patient who received a liver transplant. Some T cells could come from the graft donor.

This CDR3 is CASSSDRGESIQYF. The CDR3 DNA reads as TGTGCCAGCAGTTCCGACAGGGGGGAATCCATTCAGTACTTC. The chain employs TRBV2 and TRBJ2-4; TRBD1 aligns across 9 bases. CDR3 length equals 14 residues. Germline V gene data show CDR1 as SNHLY and CDR2 as FYNNEI. V trimming: 5 bases; J trimming: 9 bases; junction bases outside the gene matches: 8.